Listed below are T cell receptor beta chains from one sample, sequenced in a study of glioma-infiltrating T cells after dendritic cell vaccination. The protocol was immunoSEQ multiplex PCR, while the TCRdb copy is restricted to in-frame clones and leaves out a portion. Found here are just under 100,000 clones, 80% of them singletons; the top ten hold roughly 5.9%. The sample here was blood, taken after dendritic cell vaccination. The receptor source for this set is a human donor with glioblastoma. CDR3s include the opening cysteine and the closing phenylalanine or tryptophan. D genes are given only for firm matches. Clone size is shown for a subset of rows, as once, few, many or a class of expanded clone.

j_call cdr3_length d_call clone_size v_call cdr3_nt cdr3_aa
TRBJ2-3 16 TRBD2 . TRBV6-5 TGTGCCAGCAGTTCCTTAGCGGGAATTCGGAAAGATACGCAGTATTTT CASSSLAGIRKDTQYF
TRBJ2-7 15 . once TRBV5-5 TGTGCCAGCAGCTTTCGCGGGGTAAGGTCCTACGAGCAGTACTTC CASSFRGVRSYEQYF
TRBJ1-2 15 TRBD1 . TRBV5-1 TGCGCCAGCAGGGACGGACAGGGGCGTTACGATGGCTACACCTTC CASRDGQGRYDGYTF
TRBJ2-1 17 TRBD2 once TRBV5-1 TGCGCCAGCAGCTTCGGACTAGCGGGTTCCTCCTACAATGAGCAGTTCTTC CASSFGLAGSSYNEQFF
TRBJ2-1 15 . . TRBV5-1 TGCGCCAGCAGCCTTAGCGGCTTCTCCTACAATGAGCAGTTCTTC CASSLSGFSYNEQFF
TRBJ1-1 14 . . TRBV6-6 TGTGCCAGCAGTTACCAGACAGCGAACACTGAAGCTTTCTTT CASSYQTANTEAFF
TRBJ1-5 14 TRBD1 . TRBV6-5 TGTGCCAGCAGTCCCCGGGACAGGGGACGGCCCCAGCATTTT CASSPRDRGRPQHF
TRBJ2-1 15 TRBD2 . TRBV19 TGTGCCAGTAGTATAGTGGGGAGTAGCGGGGGTGAGCAGTTCTTC CASSIVGSSGGEQFF
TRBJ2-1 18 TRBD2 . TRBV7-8 TGTGCCAGCAGCCCGCGAGGTAGCGGGGGCCTCGCGGGTAATGAGCAGTTCTTC CASSPRGSGGLAGNEQFF
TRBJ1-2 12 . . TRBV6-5 TGTGCCAGCAGGCGGGACGCGGATGGCTACACCTTC CASRRDADGYTF
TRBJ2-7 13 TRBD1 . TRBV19 TGTGCCAGTAGTATAGAACGGGACAGCAAGCAGTACTTC CASSIERDSKQYF
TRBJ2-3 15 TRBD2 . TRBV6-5 TGTGCCAGCAGTGGATTAGCGGGAAGGGCAGATACGCAGTATTTT CASSGLAGRADTQYF
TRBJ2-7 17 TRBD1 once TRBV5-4 TGTGCCAGCAGACCCGACCCGGGACAGGGGCTCTCGGGGGAGCAGTACTTC CASRPDPGQGLSGEQYF
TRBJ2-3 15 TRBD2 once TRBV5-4 TGTGCCAGCAGCCCCTTCCGGGGGGGCAAAGATACGCAGTATTTT CASSPFRGGKDTQYF
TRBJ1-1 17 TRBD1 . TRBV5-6 TGTGCCAGCAGCTTGGGACAGGGGGCCTACATGAACACTGAAGCTTTCTTT CASSLGQGAYMNTEAFF
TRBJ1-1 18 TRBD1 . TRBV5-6 TGTGCCAGCAGCATCCCCCGGGACAGCTTAGATTTGAACACTGAAGCTTTCTTT CASSIPRDSLDLNTEAFF
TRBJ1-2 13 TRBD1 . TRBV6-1 TGTGCCAGCAGTGAGGGACAGTACTATGGCTACACCTTC CASSEGQYYGYTF
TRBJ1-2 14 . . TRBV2 TGTGCCAGCAGTTTTACAGGGAAGGCGTCTGGCTACACCTTC CASSFTGKASGYTF
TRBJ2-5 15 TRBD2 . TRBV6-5 TGTGCCAGCAGTTATGGACTAGCGGGAGAAGAGACCCAGTACTTC CASSYGLAGEETQYF
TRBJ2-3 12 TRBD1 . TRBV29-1 TGCAGCGTTTCGGACAGGGGTGTCACGCAGTATTTT CSVSDRGVTQYF
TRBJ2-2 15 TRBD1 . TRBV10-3 TGTGCCATCAGGAGAACAGGGGGCAAGACCGGGGAGCTGTTTTTT CAIRRTGGKTGELFF
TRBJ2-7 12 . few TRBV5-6 TGTGCCAGCAGCTTGGACCGGTACGAGCAGTACTTC CASSLDRYEQYF
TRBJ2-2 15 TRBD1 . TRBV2 TGTGCCAGCACCTGGGCAGGGGGTGGTTCCGGGGAGCTGTTTTTT CASTWAGGGSGELFF
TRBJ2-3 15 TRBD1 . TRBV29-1 TGCAGCGTCGTCGGGGACAGGGGTTACACAGATACGCAGTATTTT CSVVGDRGYTDTQYF
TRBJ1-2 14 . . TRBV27 TGTGCCAGCAGTTCCTTTAACAGGGCGGATGGCTACACCTTC CASSSFNRADGYTF
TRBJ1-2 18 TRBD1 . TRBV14 TGTGCCAGCAGCCGAAGCCTAGGACAGGGGAAGGAGAGCTATGGCTACACCTTC CASSRSLGQGKESYGYTF
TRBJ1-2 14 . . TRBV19 TGTGCCAGTAGTCCGTACCTCCGGGACACGACCAGCACCTTC CASSPYLRDTTSTF
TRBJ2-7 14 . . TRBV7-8 TGTGCCAGCAGCCCGAAGACTTACTCCTACGAGCAGTACTTC CASSPKTYSYEQYF
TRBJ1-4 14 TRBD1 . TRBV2 TGTGCCAGCAGCCGGGACAGGGGCAATGAAAAACTGTTTTTT CASSRDRGNEKLFF
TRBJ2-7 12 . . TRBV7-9 TGTGCCACAGGTAGGGGAACCTACGAGCAGTACTTC CATGRGTYEQYF
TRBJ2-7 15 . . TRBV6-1 TGTGCCAGCAGTGAAGGTGGAGTTGGCCCCTACGAGCAGTACTTC CASSEGGVGPYEQYF
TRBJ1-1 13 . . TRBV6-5 TGTGCCAGCAGTTACCTAGGCCACACTGAAGCTTTCTTT CASSYLGHTEAFF
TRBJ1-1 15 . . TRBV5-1 TGCGCCAGCAGCTTGGCCGGGGGGATGAACACTGAAGCTTTCTTT CASSLAGGMNTEAFF
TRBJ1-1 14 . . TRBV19 TGTGCCAGTAGTAGGAGGCCGTTGAACACTGAAGCTTTCTTT CASSRRPLNTEAFF
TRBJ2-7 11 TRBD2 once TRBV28 TGTGCCAGTCTTAGCGGGGCCGTCGCTTACTTC CASLSGAVAYF
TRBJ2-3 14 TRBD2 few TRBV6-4 TGTGCCAGCAGCAGGGACTACCGCACAGATACGCAGTATTTT CASSRDYRTDTQYF
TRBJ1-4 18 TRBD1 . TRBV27 TGTGCCAGCAGTTTATCCCGAGGGGGCTATGCAACTAATGAAAAACTGTTTTTT CASSLSRGGYATNEKLFF
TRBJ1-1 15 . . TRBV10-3 TGTGCCATCAGTCTAGGGGGGGTCACGCGGGCTGAAGCTTTCTTT CAISLGGVTRAEAFF
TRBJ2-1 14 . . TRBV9 TGTGCCAGCAGCGTAGGGCCCGCCGGGAATGAGCAGTTCTTC CASSVGPAGNEQFF
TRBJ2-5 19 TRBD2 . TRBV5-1 TGCGCCAGCAGCTTGGCCCGTACTAGCGGGAGTACTAGAACAGAGACCCAGTACTTC CASSLARTSGSTRTETQYF
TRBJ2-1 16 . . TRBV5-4 TGTGCCAGCAGCTTGGGGCTGATAAGCTCCTACAATGAGCAGTTCTTC CASSLGLISSYNEQFF
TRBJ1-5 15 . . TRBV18 TGTGCCAGCTCACCCCCCGGGCGGACAGATCAGCCCCAGCATTTT CASSPPGRTDQPQHF